This T cell receptor beta chain was identified in a study of blood T cell repertoires in COVID-19. The wider study: There were acute and convalescent COVID-19 samples, and they came from the United States, Italy and Spain. PBMCs, B-cell-depleted T cells, or T cells were the source of the cDNA or gDNA that made up the material.

Looked up from germline, CDR1 is SGHKS and CDR2 is YYEKEE (reference sequence). Unmatched junction bases numbered 6, after V lost 4 bases and J lost 5 bases. There are 14 residues in the CDR3. Methods used by the authors: Reference gene primer amplification yielded estimated nucleated cell counts. The repertoire was sequenced with immunoSEQ multiplex PCR; TCRdb's copy has only in-frame clones and lacks some. V, J and clone size were drawn from that table, and D and trimming were deduced from the DNA. This table holds approximately 170,000 clones, around 89% found once. The sequence was collected from a man in his sixties with acute or convalescent COVID-19. Sequencing was done on a sample of peripheral blood. The chain links TRBV5-5 to TRBJ1-1; 9 bases are a match to TRBD1. The CDR3 is CASSPDRGWTEAFF. Written as DNA, the CDR3 is TGTGCCAGCAGCCCAGACAGGGGGTGGACTGAAGCTTTCTTT.